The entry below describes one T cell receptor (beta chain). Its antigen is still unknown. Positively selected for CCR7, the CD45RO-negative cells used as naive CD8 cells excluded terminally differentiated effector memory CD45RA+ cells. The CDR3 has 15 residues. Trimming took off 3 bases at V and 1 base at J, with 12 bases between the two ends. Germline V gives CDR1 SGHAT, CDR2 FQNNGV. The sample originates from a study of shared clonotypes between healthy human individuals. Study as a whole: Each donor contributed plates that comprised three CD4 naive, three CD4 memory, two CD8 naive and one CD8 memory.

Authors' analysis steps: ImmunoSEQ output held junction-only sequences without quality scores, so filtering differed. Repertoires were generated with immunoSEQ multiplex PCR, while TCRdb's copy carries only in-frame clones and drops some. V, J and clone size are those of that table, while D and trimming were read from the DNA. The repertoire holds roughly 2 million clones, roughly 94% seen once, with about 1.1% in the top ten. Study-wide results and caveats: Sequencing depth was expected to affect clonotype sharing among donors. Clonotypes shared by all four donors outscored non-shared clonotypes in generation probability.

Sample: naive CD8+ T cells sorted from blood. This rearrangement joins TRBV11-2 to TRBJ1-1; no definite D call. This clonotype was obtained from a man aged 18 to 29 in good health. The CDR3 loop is CASSFSVGKNTEAFF. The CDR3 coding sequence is TGTGCCAGCAGCTTTTCGGTAGGGAAGAACACTGAAGCTTTCTTT.